This TCR beta chain comes out of a study of TIL therapy for anti-PD-1-resistant metastatic lung cancer. Study overall: Progressing patients received lymphodepletion, expanded TIL infusion and IL-2. Several tumors were EGFR-mutant and two were ALK-rearranged.

Described time point: pre-treatment sample, taken before nivolumab and TIL therapy. CDR3 length equals 14 residues. Germline CDR1 reads ENHRY; CDR2 reads SYGVKD. The V segment lost 3 bases and the J segment 4 bases; nucleotides outside the gene matches: 5. The libraries were made with immunoSEQ v3. Sequencing depth was around 2 million read pairs for survey level, roughly 5-6 million for deep. TCRdb's table, derived via immunoSEQ multiplex PCR, lists solely in-frame clones and lacks some. This sample yields about 46,000 clones, of which 80% to 90% are seen a single time; approximately 5% belongs to the top ten.

The J gene is TRBJ2-5, the V gene TRBV10-3; 7 bases align to TRBD2. The source material was blood, sampled at baseline. The receptor's source is a person between 30 and 79 years old with non-small cell lung cancer. The CDR3 bases are TGTGCCATCAGTGACCGGACGGGAGGAGAGACCCAGTACTTC. Its translation: CAISDRTGGETQYF.